This paragraph reports one T cell receptor (beta chain). This record comes from a study of cytomegalovirus exposure and HLA in healthy donors. Use of 60 Vbeta and 13 Jbeta primers characterized the PCR. This table comes from immunoSEQ multiplex PCR, and its TCRdb copy is limited to in-frame clones, with some not included. The sample totals about 50,000 clones; its top ten clones hold about 1.2%. CDR1 is LGHNA, CDR2 YSLEER, per germline. The CDR3 consists of 15 residues. The V and J ends lost 2 bases and 4 bases, in that order; junction bases with no gene match: 4. The chain has TRBV4-3 and TRBJ2-3, with 9 bases lining up with TRBD2. The sequence came from a woman in her 40s in good health and CMV-seronegative. The specimen was PBMCs. Written as DNA, the CDR3 is TGCGCCAGCAGCCAATCTAGCGGGGCCCCAGATACGCAGTATTTT. It yields the protein CASSQSSGAPDTQYF.